Presented here are 11 T cell receptor beta chains from one specimen sequenced in a study of technical replicates of blood from a handful of donors. Repertoires were generated with immunoSEQ multiplex PCR, while TCRdb's copy carries only in-frame clones and drops some. The sample yields under 85,000 clones, about 96% seen once. Sequenced input: T cells isolated from PBMCs. These receptors originate from a human donor in good health.

V and J are TRBV12-5 and TRBJ2-7; 9 bases are a match to TRBD1. Germline V gene data show CDR1 as LGHNT and CDR2 as FRNRAP. The CDR3 runs 16 residues. V shed 3 bases and J 4 bases; nucleotides not matched to a gene: 10. The CDR3 reads CASGFATGGLGYEQYF. The CDR3 DNA follows: TGTGCTAGTGGTTTCGCGACAGGGGGATTGGGTTACGAGCAGTACTTC.

This sequence joins TRBV27 and TRBJ1-1; possibly TRBD1 for D (6 bases). The V and J ends lost 6 bases and 0 bases respectively, with 11 bases between them. CDR1 and CDR2 from the germline V gene are MNHEY and SMNVEV (reference sequence). This CDR3 is built from 14 residues. CDR3 amino acids: CASRTGTMNTEAFF. CDR3 DNA sequence: TGTGCCAGCAGGACCGGGACAATGAACACTGAAGCTTTCTTT.

This chain links TRBV19 with TRBJ1-5; 8 bases align to TRBD1. V was clipped by 3 bases and J by 3 bases; unmatched bases: 4. Germline loops: CDR1 LNHDA, CDR2 SQIVND (reference sequence). The CDR3 is made up of 15 amino acids. CDR3 nucleotides: TGTGCCAGTAGTATCCGGGACAGGCCCAATCAGCCCCAGCATTTT. Its protein product is CASSIRDRPNQPQHF.

The V and J genes are TRBV27 and TRBJ1-2; D is uncertain. V lost 5 bases and J lost 2, with 15 bases in between. This CDR3 region has 15 residues. Germline V gene sequence: CDR1 MNHEY, CDR2 SMNVEV (reference sequence). The CDR3 region has the DNA TGTGCCAGCAGTCCATATATATACAAGAACTATGGCTACACCTTC. This encodes CASSPYIYKNYGYTF.

The chain employs TRBV6-6 and TRBJ1-2; D perhaps matches TRBD1 (6 bases). Between the trimmed V and J ends, which lost 4 bases and 4 bases, there was a span of 7 bases. The length of the CDR3 is 12 residues. CDR1 and CDR2 from the germline V gene are MNHNY and SVGAGI (reference sequence). The DNA of the CDR3 is TGTGCCAGCAGTTCGGACAGCTATGGCTACACCTTC. It encodes CASSSDSYGYTF.

The rearrangement uses TRBV11-2 and TRBJ1-5; tentatively, D is TRBD1 (6 bases). Trimming left V 3 bases short and J 0 bases short, with 18 bases between. Germline V gene sequence: CDR1 SGHAT, CDR2 FQNNGV. The CDR3 contains 18 residues. The CDR3 loop reads CASSFTGGGEYSNQPQHF. The CDR3 bases are TGTGCCAGCAGCTTCACTGGGGGGGGCGAATATAGCAATCAGCCCCAGCATTTT. Together with reference TRBV11-2 and TRBJ1-5, the CDR3 gives the full variable domain: EAGVAQSPRYKIIEKRQSVAFWCNPISGHATLYWYQQILGQGPKLLIQFQNNGVVDDSQLPKDRFSAERLKGVDSTLKIQPAKLEDSAVYLCASSFTGGGEYSNQPQHFGDGTRLSIL.

The sample holds a few counts of this clone. This chain links TRBV28 with TRBJ2-5, with D hard to call. Per the germline V gene, CDR1 is MDHEN and CDR2 is SYDVKM. The V gene lost 2 bases and the J gene lost 5 bases, with 12 bases spanning the gap. CDR3 length: 14 residues. The CDR3 spells CASSLRTLGETQYF. The CDR3 bases are TGTGCCAGCAGTTTAAGAACCCTCGGGGAGACCCAGTACTTC. The full variable domain, its missing parts supplied by reference TRBV28 and TRBJ2-5, is DVKVTQSSRYLVKRTGEKVFLECVQDMDHENMFWYRQDPGLGLRLIYFSYDVKMKEKGDIPEGYSVSREKKERFSLILESASTNQTSMYLCASSLRTLGETQYFGPGTRLLVL.

The chain couples TRBV27 to TRBJ2-5; possibly TRBD1 for D (5 bases). The germline CDR1 and CDR2 sequences are MNHEY and SMNVEV (reference sequence). V shed 3 bases and J shed 2 bases, with 7 bases lying between them. This CDR3 has 13 residues. This CDR3 is CASSFRVQETQYF. As DNA, the CDR3 is TGTGCCAGCAGTTTCAGGGTACAAGAGACCCAGTACTTC.

The rearrangement uses TRBV15 and TRBJ1-4; a possible D gene is TRBD1 (5 bases). The CDR3 is 14 amino acids. The germline CDR1 and CDR2 sequences are LNHNV and YYDKDF (reference sequence). The V and J ends lost 5 bases and 4 bases respectively, with 11 bases between them. CDR3 sequence: CATSGTGGNEKLFF. In nucleotides, the CDR3 is TGTGCCACCAGCGGAACGGGGGGTAATGAAAAACTGTTTTTT.

The chain employs TRBV19 and TRBJ2-1, with 9 bases fitting TRBD2. The V gene end was trimmed by 5 bases and the J gene end by 12 bases; junction bases not matched to a gene: 14. The CDR3 runs to 15 residues. Germline CDR1 and CDR2: LNHDA and SQIVND (reference sequence). CDR3 sequence (DNA): TGTGCCAGTAGTTTCGACGGGACTAGCCGGGGTAGGCAGTTCTTC. Its protein product is CASSFDGTSRGRQFF. Complete variable domain (other parts from reference TRBV19 and TRBJ2-1): DGGITQSPKYLFRKEGQNVTLSCEQNLNHDAMYWYRQDPGQGLRLIYYSQIVNDFQKGDIAEGYSVSREKKESFPLTVTSAQKNPTAFYLCASSFDGTSRGRQFFGPGTRLTVL.

V usage is TRBV11-2 and J usage is TRBJ1-2, with D hard to call. The CDR3 length is 17 residues. Germline assignment: CDR1 SGHAT and CDR2 FQNNGV. Trimming stripped 5 bases from V and 3 bases from J, with 22 bases between. CDR3 amino acids: CASSPIEGTTLDYGYTF. The CDR3 coding sequence is TGTGCCAGCAGCCCCATCGAGGGTACCACACTAGACTATGGCTACACCTTC.